This TCR beta chain was obtained from a study of blood T cell repertoires in COVID-19. Germline V gives CDR1 MNHEY, CDR2 SMNVEV (reference sequence). Trimming cost V 6 bases and J 8 bases; bases outside gene matches: 11. This CDR3 region has 16 residues. Sequenced by immunoSEQ multiplex PCR; TCRdb stores in-frame clones only, minus some. The profile shows about 52,000 clones, roughly 91% of them singletons. Material: peripheral blood. V gene TRBV27 combines with J gene TRBJ2-1, with 12 bases aligning to TRBD2. This sequence was found in a man older than 75 with active or convalescent COVID-19. CDR3 in DNA: TGTGCCAGCAGCCGTCGGCTAGCGGGAGGGCCTGATGAGCAGTTCTTC. Protein sequence: CASSRRLAGGPDEQFF.